The rows below give T cell receptor beta chains drawn from one sample of a study of blood T cell repertoires in COVID-19. Sequencing used immunoSEQ multiplex PCR; TCRdb keeps in-frame clones, though not all of them. The table includes about 130,000 clones, approximately 89% detected once. The source material was peripheral blood. These receptors were taken from a human donor in a cohort sampled during active COVID-19. Each CDR3 is given with its conserved first and last residue. Clone size appears in some rows only: once, few, many, or a class for an expanded clone.

j_gene,abundance,v_gene,CDR3aa
TRBJ2-7,NA,TRBV3-1/TRBV3-2,CASSPLGAFPYEQYF
TRBJ1-2,NA,TRBV30,CAWSAGEDGYTF
TRBJ2-7,NA,TRBV3-1/TRBV3-2,CASSQDRGRGFEQYF
TRBJ1-6,NA,TRBV15,CATSTGDSPLHF
TRBJ2-1,NA,TRBV20-1,CSARENEQFF
TRBJ1-5,NA,TRBV19,CASSIIWGQGSDQPQHF
TRBJ2-7,NA,TRBV6-1,CASSEIGRGGEQYF
TRBJ1-4,NA,TRBV11-2,CASSLGRVGQGRANEKLFF
TRBJ1-1,NA,TRBV3-1/TRBV3-2,CASSPIRQGAEAFF
TRBJ1-5,NA,TRBV5-4,CASSLPGQPQHF
TRBJ1-2,NA,TRBV20-1,CSASGGGAFGYTF
TRBJ2-1,NA,TRBV11-3,CASSLIGAIEQFF
TRBJ2-3,NA,TRBV7-3,CASSPQRGLDTQYF
TRBJ1-2,once,TRBV2,CASSPRGADGYTF
TRBJ1-6,NA,TRBV6-1,CASSDPYRGRRNSPLHF
TRBJ1-1,NA,TRBV15,CATSRRTAQRAFF
TRBJ2-2,few,TRBV19,CASSRAIGGELFF
TRBJ2-3,NA,TRBV29-1,CSVDWGADTQYF
TRBJ1-1,NA,TRBV6-6,CASLFDRVGWAFF
TRBJ2-5,NA,TRBV19,CASSTGGTQYF
TRBJ2-6,NA,TRBV30,CAWSVGGTGVSGANVLTF
TRBJ2-7,NA,TRBV7-2,CASSLKGLAGGLPYEQYF
TRBJ1-1,few,TRBV6-5,CASNDRGKAEAFF
TRBJ2-1,NA,TRBV3-1/TRBV3-2,CASSHLAGGPYNEQFF
TRBJ1-1,NA,TRBV9,CASSVVALGTGTTEAFF
TRBJ2-1,NA,TRBV18,CASSSGLINEQFF
TRBJ1-4,once,TRBV19,CASSPDGRGLYEKLFF
TRBJ2-3,few,TRBV2,CASSEGLAGTDTQYF
TRBJ1-2,medium-sized,TRBV6-1,CASSESSEAPKGYTF
TRBJ2-2,few,TRBV7-3,CASSPTPGTGELFF
TRBJ1-1,NA,TRBV5-4,CASSLTGGYTEAFF
TRBJ1-2,NA,TRBV28,CASSGERTGGYTF
TRBJ2-1,NA,TRBV11-3,CASSFGGVEQFF
TRBJ1-1,NA,TRBV5-1,CASSLTSGGNMNTEAFF
TRBJ2-4,NA,TRBV25-1,CASSSTGEAGAKNIQYF
TRBJ1-4,NA,TRBV20-1,CSASVGSGNEKLFF
TRBJ2-5,NA,TRBV7-6,CASSSDGPMYQETQYF
TRBJ2-5,NA,TRBV6-5,CATGGGPKETQYF
TRBJ2-7,NA,TRBV7-8,CASSLGSGGYEQYF